This TCR beta chain was observed in a study of beta chain features in type 1 diabetes. Trimming cost V 6 bases and J 1 base, with 10 bases left between them. Germline V gene lookup returns CDR1 MNHEY and CDR2 SVGAGI. This CDR3 is built from 14 residues. All of the isolated RNA was reverse transcribed, so expressed TCRB transcripts were sequenced. Some clones are missing from TCRdb's copy, which holds only in-frame ones; the method was immunoSEQ multiplex PCR. The sample lists 130,000 to 150,000 clones, less than 8.5% occurring once. In regard to this clone: Its antigen is as yet unknown.

Findings and limits, study-wide: Patients' naive, central memory and regulatory TCRB repertoires appeared more alike than those of healthy donors.

The chain has TRBV6-5 and TRBJ2-4; tentatively, D is TRBD1 (6 bases). The sequencing input was central memory CD4+ T cells from blood. This receptor was taken from a woman in her thirties in good health. CDR3 coding DNA: TGTGCCAGCAGCTCAGGGGCGGCCAAAAACATTCAGTACTTC. Translated: CASSSGAAKNIQYF.